A single sample gave rise to the 10 T cell receptor beta chains below, sequenced in a study of control samples from healthy donors and cancer patients. TCRdb keeps only in-frame clones here, not all; method: immunoSEQ multiplex PCR. The table lists approximately 82,000 clones, more than 75% of them singletons. What was sequenced was blood. Every receptor here comes from a man in his fifties or sixties in good health.

The chain combines TRBV9 with TRBJ1-2, with a possible D match to TRBD1 (5 bases). The germline gives CDR1 SGDLS, CDR2 YYNGEE. V dropped 0 bases and J dropped 3 bases, with 12 bases sitting between them. The CDR3 length is 15 residues. CDR3 nucleotides: TGTGCCAGCAGCGTAGAGGCCGGGGGAGACTATGGCTACACCTTC. Encoded protein: CASSVEAGGDYGYTF.

The chain joins TRBV14 to TRBJ1-1; D may be TRBD1 (5 bases). The CDR3 consists of 12 residues. The V end was cut by 0 bases, the J end by 10 bases, with 9 bases between. The germline CDR1 and CDR2 sequences are SGHDN and FVKESK. The CDR3 is CASSQDSRGAFF. CDR3 DNA: TGTGCCAGCAGCCAAGATTCGAGGGGAGCTTTCTTT.

This chain joins TRBV11-3 and TRBJ2-5; 7 positions agree with TRBD2. Germline V gives CDR1 SGHNT, CDR2 YENEEA. With 1 base clipped from V and 2 bases from J, the junction kept 7 bases outside the gene matches. The CDR3 has 16 amino acids. The CDR3 loop reads CASSLGRLAAQETQYF. CDR3 coding DNA: TGTGCCAGCAGCTTAGGACGACTAGCCGCGCAAGAGACCCAGTACTTC.

This chain connects TRBV9 to TRBJ2-1, with TRBD2 matching over 11 bases. The CDR3 sequence is 14 residues long. Germline assignment: CDR1 SGDLS and CDR2 YYNGEE. After removal of 2 bases from V and 10 bases from J, the junction contained 5 bases not matched to a gene. CDR3 loop: CASSVSGGAIEQFF. The CDR3 region has the DNA TGTGCCAGCAGCGTTAGCGGGGGGGCCATCGAGCAGTTCTTC.

The rearrangement links TRBV7-3 to TRBJ2-1; TRBD2 matches at 7 bases. V trimming: 1 base; J trimming: 3 bases; junction bases outside the gene matches: 3. The CDR3 is made up of 15 amino acids. The V gene's germline CDR1 is SGHTA and CDR2 FQGTGA. In nucleotides, the CDR3 is TGTGCCAGCAGCTTAAACGGGGACTACTACAATGAGCAGTTCTTC. It is translated as CASSLNGDYYNEQFF.

The chain joins TRBV6-5 to TRBJ2-1, with 10 bases lining up with TRBD2. Germline-derived CDR1 and CDR2 are MNHEY and SVGAGI. The CDR3 runs 13 residues. V trimming: 8 bases; J trimming: 5 bases; junction bases outside the gene matches: 3. Here the CDR3 reads CASRLAGNNEQFF. The DNA for the CDR3 is TGTGCCAGCCGACTAGCGGGTAACAATGAGCAGTTCTTC.

The chain carries TRBV6-5 and TRBJ1-5; the D is unclear. The germline V and J ends were trimmed by 6 bases and 5 bases, with 11 bases remaining between them. The germline gives CDR1 MNHEY, CDR2 SVGAGI. The CDR3 contains 13 residues. CDR3 region: CASRLGEYQPQHF. As DNA, the CDR3 is TGTGCCAGCAGATTGGGAGAATATCAGCCCCAGCATTTT.

The V call is TRBV5-4, the J call TRBJ1-1; tentative D call: TRBD1 (5 bases). CDR3 length equals 14 residues. Trimming left V 3 bases short and J 5 bases short, with 14 bases between. The germline V gene has CDR1 SGHNT and CDR2 YYREEE (reference sequence). The DNA for the CDR3 is TGTGCCAGCAGCTCCCGGGACGGGCGGACTGAAGCTTTCTTT. Translated, it gives CASSSRDGRTEAFF.

The genes are TRBV27 and TRBJ2-3, with 7 bases identical to TRBD2. The trim removed 5 bases at V and 2 bases at J, leaving 10 bases unmatched. Germline CDR1 and CDR2: MNHEY and SMNVEV (reference sequence). The CDR3 spans 16 residues. CDR3 loop: CASSPRAGWATDTQYF. CDR3 in DNA: TGTGCCAGCAGTCCCCGAGCGGGGTGGGCCACAGATACGCAGTATTTT.

This chain uses TRBV24-1 with TRBJ2-3; unclear D gene. This CDR3 spans 14 amino acids. Between the trimmed V and J ends, which lost 4 bases and 2 bases, there was a span of 9 bases. Germline V lookup: CDR1 KGHDR, CDR2 SFDVKD. As DNA, the CDR3 is TGTGCCACCAGTGACCCTGGCATCACAGATACGCAGTATTTT. Translation gives CATSDPGITDTQYF.